The clone carrying this T cell receptor (beta chain) showed up just once. What it binds is not known. Generated by immunoSEQ multiplex PCR, the TCRdb table keeps only in-frame clones and is missing some. The data hold approximately 120,000 clones, with roughly 93% observed a single time. This entry is derived from a study of T cell responses to AZD1222 COVID-19 vaccine. General study points: Sampling that yielded the repertoires occurred only after the peak T cell response.

With 5 bases removed from V and 1 base from J, the gap between germline ends came to 6 bases. This CDR3 contains 13 residues. The germline V gene encodes CDR1 SEHNR and CDR2 FQNEAQ (reference sequence). The gene calls are TRBV7-9 and TRBJ1-5; D is uncertain. The sequenced sample was peripheral blood, obtained on day 0 of AZD1222 vaccination. This TCR derives from an adult in good health. CDR3 protein: CASSADSNQPQHF. The CDR3, as DNA: TGTGCCAGCAGCGCAGACAGCAATCAGCCCCAGCATTTT.